The next 26 T cell receptor beta chains were all read from a single sample in a study of vaccination and CD4 T cells after COVID-19. Antigens for these TCRs are unknown. Sequencing of cultured CD4+ T cell DNA used the Oncomine TCR Beta short-read assay. Someone extracted genomic DNA from cultured CD4+ T cells. TCRdb analysed the PCR reads with MiXCR anew, one entry per CDR3 protein. The table includes about 7,800 distinct CDR3 sequences, around two fifths detected once. The treatment: roughly 11-day PBMC culture with coronavirus spike peptide pools or control peptides (ViraFEST assay). Prior to the COVID-19 pandemic (2011-2018), the unexposed donor's CD4+ T cells were collected. Sequencing input: CD4+ T cells from blood, cultured in vitro. All receptors derive from a human donor in good health.

The chain has TRBV28 and TRBJ1-5, with D hard to call. The germline V gene encodes CDR1 MDHEN and CDR2 SYDVKM. V gave up 1 base and J gave up 1 base, with 14 bases separating them. There are 17 residues in the CDR3. CDR3 coding DNA: TGTGCCAGCAGTTTATTTGTTCCAACCACAAGCAATCAGCCCCAGCATTTT. As protein: CASSLFVPTTSNQPQHF.

The chain links TRBV2 to TRBJ1-5; D is unresolved. The CDR3 is made up of 14 amino acids. V was trimmed by 7 bases and J by 4 bases, leaving 14 bases between them. The germline CDR1 and CDR2 sequences are SNHLY and FYNNEI. The CDR3, as DNA: TGTGCCAGCAATCGGAATACTCTAAATCAGCCCCAGCATTTT. Amino acid sequence: CASNRNTLNQPQHF.

This clonotype came up a few times. The rearrangement joins TRBV7-9 to TRBJ2-1; weak D call: TRBD2 (5 bases). The germline V gene encodes CDR1 SEHNR and CDR2 FQNEAQ (reference sequence). CDR3 size: 15 residues. V was clipped by 5 bases and J by 3 bases, with 14 bases between them. The CDR3 nucleotides read TGTGCCAGCAGCCCCGTGAGGGCCAACTACAATGAGCAGTTCTTC. This gives the protein CASSPVRANYNEQFF. The full variable domain, completed using reference TRBV7-9 and TRBJ2-1, is DTGVSQNPRHKITKRGQNVTFRCDPISEHNRLYWYRQTLGQGPEFLTYFQNEAQLEKSRLLSDRFSAERPKGSFSTLEIQRTEQGDSAMYLCASSPVRANYNEQFFGPGTRLTVL.

This chain links TRBV7-8 with TRBJ2-1; 8 bases align to TRBD2. Germline V lookup: CDR1 SGHVS, CDR2 FQNEAQ. The ends lost 1 base at V and 9 bases at J; junction bases unmatched: 8. This CDR3 has 15 residues. Written as DNA, the CDR3 is TGTGCCAGCAGCTTAGTAACAGCGGGAGACCGTGAGCAGTTCTTC. The encoded protein is CASSLVTAGDREQFF.

This chain joins TRBV7-2 and TRBJ2-3; TRBD1 aligns across 10 bases. Unmatched junction bases numbered 5, after V lost 5 bases and J lost 3 bases. CDR1 and CDR2 (germline): SGHTA, FQGNSA. There are 15 residues in the CDR3. The CDR3, as DNA: TGTGCCAGCAGCCCCCCGGGACAGGGGACAGATACGCAGTATTTT. Encoded protein: CASSPPGQGTDTQYF.

This clonotype occurred a few times. V gene TRBV24-1 combines with J gene TRBJ2-5; TRBD1 agrees at 12 bases. Germline CDR1 reads KGHDR; CDR2 reads SFDVKD. Trimming took 5 bases from V and 5 from J; bases not matched to a gene: 11. This CDR3 comprises 17 residues. This chain's CDR3 is CATSAGTGGTWGETQYF. The CDR3 nucleotides are TGTGCCACCAGTGCGGGGACAGGGGGCACCTGGGGGGAGACCCAGTACTTC.

The chain has TRBV20-1 and TRBJ2-3; 8 positions match TRBD2. Germline CDR1 and CDR2: DFQATT and SNEGSKA (reference sequence). This CDR3 spans 12 amino acids. Trimming took 6 bases from V and 9 from J; bases not matched to a gene: 8. The chain's CDR3 is CSAQLAAETQYF. CDR3 coding DNA: TGCAGTGCGCAACTAGCGGCGGAGACGCAGTATTTT.

The CDR3 nucleotides are TGCAGTGCTAGAGCGGGGGACTCTACCGGCGTGGAGACCCAGTACTTC. Translating it yields CSARAGDSTGVETQYF. The chain has TRBV20-1 and TRBJ2-5, with a possible D match to TRBD2 (6 bases). Germline V gene sequence: CDR1 DFQATT, CDR2 SNEGSKA (reference sequence). The CDR3 covers 16 residues. The V and J ends lost 1 base and 5 bases respectively, with 20 bases between them.

The chain is built from TRBV6-1 and TRBJ2-1; TRBD2 might be the D (5 bases). Trimming left V 9 bases short and J 1 base short, with 10 bases between. Germline V gene data show CDR1 as MNHNS and CDR2 as SASEGT. The CDR3 is 13 amino acids. CDR3 in amino acids: CASRGRSYNEQFF. Here the CDR3 DNA reads TGTGCCAGTCGTGGGAGATCCTACAATGAGCAGTTCTTC.

The chain carries TRBV27 and TRBJ2-1; TRBD2 aligns across 8 bases. V lost 6 bases to trimming and J lost 5 bases; unmatched junction nucleotides: 6. The CDR3 consists of 14 residues. Germline V gene lookup returns CDR1 MNHEY and CDR2 SMNVEV (reference sequence). The CDR3 nucleotides read TGTGCCAGCAGAACGGGAGGGGTGAACAATGAGCAGTTCTTC. It encodes CASRTGGVNNEQFF.

This chain connects TRBV7-3 to TRBJ1-6; no clear D. Looked up from germline, CDR1 is SGHTA and CDR2 is FQGTGA. The CDR3 sequence is 17 residues long. V was shortened by 3 bases and J by 10 bases, with 22 bases between the two germline ends. CDR3 protein: CASSLVSGRGLGSPLHF. The DNA for the CDR3 is TGTGCCAGCAGCTTGGTATCCGGACGCGGGTTGGGCTCACCCCTCCACTTT. Full variable domain (outside the CDR3, taken from reference TRBV7-3 and TRBJ1-6): GAGVSQTPSNKVTEKGKYVELRCDPISGHTALYWYRQSLGQGPEFLIYFQGTGAADDSGLPNDRFFAVRPEGSVSTLKIQRTERGDSAVYLCASSLVSGRGLGSPLHFGNGTRLTVT.

Of note for this clonotype: In this CDR3 the conserved last residue, phenylalanine or tryptophan, is missing, so a read error is likely. V gene TRBV6-1 combines with J gene TRBJ2-7; D call uncertain. Deletions cut 5 bases from V and 3 bases from J, with 17 bases between. This CDR3 is built from 15 residues. Germline V gene data show CDR1 as MNHNS and CDR2 as SASEGT. The CDR3 region has the DNA TGTGCCAGCAGTCAAAAAAGTAATTCACACTACGAGCAGTACCTC. Translated, it gives CASSQKSNSHYEQYL.

The table lists this clonotype with a few counts. V usage is TRBV20-1 and J usage is TRBJ2-3, with 15 bases that match TRBD2. This CDR3 is built from 16 residues. Per the germline V gene, CDR1 is DFQATT and CDR2 is SNEGSKA (reference sequence). With 6 bases clipped from V and 0 bases from J, the junction kept 4 bases outside the gene matches. The CDR3 region is CSARTSGRASTDTQYF. In DNA, the CDR3 is TGCAGTGCGCGGACTAGCGGGAGGGCTAGCACAGATACGCAGTATTTT.

A word on this clonotype: At one end the junction does not follow the germline gene, possibly because of a read error. The chain combines TRBV7-2 with TRBJ1-2, with TRBD1 matching over 8 bases. CDR3 length: 13 residues. Germline V gene data show CDR1 as SGHTA and CDR2 as FQGNSA. In DNA, the CDR3 is TGTGCCGGCAGCACCGGACAGGGCTATGGCTACACCTTC. Its translation is CAGSTGQGYGYTF.

The table lists this clonotype with a few counts. J is TRBJ2-7 and V is TRBV7-2; 7 positions match TRBD2. Unmatched junction bases numbered 5, after V lost 3 bases and J lost 0 bases. The CDR3 is 15 amino acids. Germline values: CDR1 SGHTA, CDR2 FQGNSA. The CDR3 reads CASSLVGGDSYEQYF. CDR3 bases: TGTGCCAGCAGCTTGGTGGGGGGGGACTCCTACGAGCAGTACTTC.

This sequence joins TRBV20-1 and TRBJ1-2; a weak D match, TRBD1 (6 bases). The V end lost 2 bases, the J end lost 8 bases, and 9 bases lay between the germline ends. From germline, CDR1 is DFQATT and CDR2 SNEGSKA (reference sequence). There are 11 residues in the CDR3. CDR3 protein: CSARTGTGYTF. The CDR3 DNA reads as TGCAGTGCTAGAACAGGGACAGGCTACACCTTC.

This clonotype appeared a few times. The CDR3 loop is CASRYRGEGRQPQHF. DNA of the CDR3: TGTGCCAGCAGATACAGGGGGGAAGGGAGGCAGCCCCAGCATTTT. The chain carries TRBV2 and TRBJ1-5; 8 positions agree with TRBD1. J was trimmed by 7 bases and V by 6 bases; bases with no gene match: 11. There are 15 residues in the CDR3. The germline V gene encodes CDR1 SNHLY and CDR2 FYNNEI.

The J gene is TRBJ2-1, the V gene TRBV6-1; D tentatively fits TRBD1 or TRBD2 (10 bases each). The V end was cut by 6 bases, the J end by 12 bases, with 30 bases between. CDR3 length: 17 residues. CDR1 and CDR2 from the germline V gene are MNHNS and SASEGT. CDR3 nucleotides: TGTGCCAGCAGCCCAGCGGGGGGGACAGGGGCGGTGGGGATGCAGTTCTTC. This encodes CASSPAGGTGAVGMQFF.

The chain carries TRBV27 and TRBJ1-1; 8 nucleotides match TRBD1. The V segment lost 9 bases and the J segment 7 bases; nucleotides outside the gene matches: 16. Germline CDR1 MNHEY, CDR2 SMNVEV (reference sequence). This CDR3 is built from 15 residues. CDR3 sequence: CASRSPHRGVSEAFF. CDR3 DNA sequence: TGTGCCAGTCGATCGCCCCACAGGGGGGTTAGTGAAGCTTTCTTT.

This rearrangement joins TRBV4-2 to TRBJ2-3, with 8 bases identical to TRBD2. This CDR3 comprises 14 residues. Germline V CDR1 and CDR2: LGHNA, YNFKEQ. V lost 5 bases to trimming and J lost 7 bases; unmatched junction nucleotides: 8. The CDR3 region is CASSTQREPHTQYF. CDR3 nucleotides: TGTGCCAGCAGCACTCAGCGGGAGCCCCATACGCAGTATTTT.

This chain joins TRBV5-5 and TRBJ2-5, with D uncertain. Germline CDR1 and CDR2: SGHKS and YYEKEE (reference sequence). The V end lost 0 bases, the J end lost 6 bases, and 9 bases lay between the germline ends. The CDR3 has 13 residues. The CDR3 loop reads CASSLAQEQTQYF. CDR3 coding DNA: TGTGCCAGCAGCTTGGCGCAGGAACAGACCCAGTACTTC. Drawing the rest from reference TRBV5-5 and TRBJ2-5, the complete variable domain is DAGVTQSPTHLIKTRGQQVTLRCSPISGHKSVSWYQQVLGQGPQFIFQYYEKEERGRGNFPDRFSARQFPNYSSELNVNALLLGDSALYLCASSLAQEQTQYFGPGTRLLVL.

This clonotype was observed a few times. The chain employs TRBV6-1 and TRBJ1-2; 7 bases map to TRBD1. The J segment lost 0 bases and the V segment lost 8 bases, leaving 3 bases of the junction unmatched. Germline V lookup: CDR1 MNHNS, CDR2 SASEGT. This CDR3 spans 13 amino acids. The CDR3 region is CASLDRANYGYTF. DNA of the CDR3: TGTGCCAGCCTCGACAGGGCTAACTATGGCTACACCTTC.

The chain is built from TRBV20-1 and TRBJ1-2, with TRBD1 identical over 8 bases. The germline V gene has CDR1 DFQATT and CDR2 SNEGSKA (reference sequence). The CDR3 has 14 residues. The J segment lost 4 bases and the V segment lost 5 bases, leaving 9 bases of the junction unmatched. CDR3 in amino acids: CSAQDRGVGYGYTF. The CDR3 DNA sequence: TGCAGTGCTCAAGACAGGGGCGTAGGCTATGGCTACACCTTC.

The table lists this clonotype with a count of one. CDR3 in amino acids: CSARTGSTDTQYF. DNA for the CDR3: TGCAGTGCCCGGACAGGCAGCACAGATACGCAGTATTTT. The chain links TRBV20-1 to TRBJ2-3; 7 nucleotides match TRBD1. CDR1 DFQATT and CDR2 SNEGSKA come from the germline V gene (reference sequence). Trimming at V came to 6 bases and at J to 0 bases, leaving 3 bases not matched to a gene. CDR3 length: 13 residues.

The rearrangement uses TRBV18 and TRBJ1-6; tentatively, D is TRBD1 (5 bases). This CDR3 has 13 amino acids. Germline CDR1 and CDR2: KGHSH and LQKENI. V lost 3 bases and J lost 15, with 15 bases in between. The CDR3 bases are TGTGCCAGCTCACCGCAAAGGGGAGAGAACCTCCACTTT. Translation gives CASSPQRGENLHF.

In this sample, this clonotype turned up a few times. The chain has TRBV27 and TRBJ2-2; TRBD2 matches 12 bases. V shed 1 base and J 3 bases; nucleotides not matched to a gene: 6. Germline V gene sequence: CDR1 MNHEY, CDR2 SMNVEV (reference sequence). The CDR3 covers 18 residues. For the CDR3, the DNA is TGTGCCAGCAGTTTATTTATACTAGCGGGAGGAGACACCGGGGAGCTGTTTTTT. Translated, it gives CASSLFILAGGDTGELFF.